Shown below are 6 T cell receptor beta chains from a single sample sequenced in a study of circulating and synovial CD4+ cells in juvenile arthritis. Here immunoSEQ multiplex PCR was the method, and the copy in TCRdb shows in-frame clones only, minus some. The sample has over 30,000 clones; about 94% are singletons. Sequenced sample: CD4+ T cells from blood. These TCRs come from a human donor with juvenile idiopathic arthritis.

The chain couples TRBV5-4 to TRBJ2-2; tentatively, D is TRBD2 (5 bases). V lost 0 bases and J 4 bases, leaving 10 bases between the germline ends. Germline assignment: CDR1 SGHNT and CDR2 YYREEE (reference sequence). The length of the CDR3 is 15 residues. DNA for the CDR3: TGTGCCAGCAGCTTGGGGCGGGCGGGCACCGGGGAGCTGTTTTTT. Translating gives CASSLGRAGTGELFF.

This chain joins TRBV11-3 and TRBJ2-1, with TRBD1 matching over 9 bases. Germline CDR1 SGHNT, CDR2 YENEEA. V shed 4 bases and J 9 bases; nucleotides not matched to a gene: 7. The CDR3 sequence is 14 residues long. As DNA, the CDR3 is TGTGCCAGCAGCTCGGGACAGGGATCGGGTGAGCAGTTCTTC. This sequence encodes CASSSGQGSGEQFF.

The J gene is TRBJ1-5, the V gene TRBV5-4, with D unclear. The V end was cut by 3 bases, the J end by 3 bases, with 7 bases between. CDR3 length equals 13 residues. Per germline, CDR1 SGHNT and CDR2 YYREEE (reference sequence). CDR3 sequence (DNA): TGTGCCAGCAGCTCGCGAAACAATCAGCCCCAGCATTTT. This sequence encodes CASSSRNNQPQHF.

The chain employs TRBV7-3 and TRBJ2-3; 10 bases agree with TRBD1. In germline, CDR1 is SGHTA, CDR2 FQGTGA. V was clipped by 3 bases and J by 4 bases; unmatched bases: 4. CDR3 length: 15 amino acids. CDR3 sequence: CASSFGGQGSDTQYF. The DNA of the CDR3 is TGTGCCAGCAGCTTTGGGGGACAGGGGTCAGATACGCAGTATTTT.

V usage is TRBV7-9 and J usage is TRBJ2-7; 12 bases fit TRBD1. With V trimmed by 7 bases and J by 13 bases, 11 bases remained unmatched. From germline, CDR1 is SEHNR and CDR2 FQNEAQ (reference sequence). The CDR3 spans 13 residues. Here the CDR3 reads CASTPGQGASAYF. CDR3 nucleotide sequence: TGTGCCAGCACCCCGGGACAGGGGGCTTCGGCTTACTTC.

The gene calls are TRBV7-2 and TRBJ2-7; 9 bases are shared with TRBD1. The CDR3 is 16 residues long. In germline, CDR1 is SGHTA, CDR2 FQGNSA. Trimming removed 0 bases from V and 3 bases from J; junction bases left unmatched: 6. The CDR3 nucleotides read TGTGCCAGCAGCTTAGCGGCGGGACAGGGCCTCTACGAGCAGTACTTC. The encoded protein is CASSLAAGQGLYEQYF.